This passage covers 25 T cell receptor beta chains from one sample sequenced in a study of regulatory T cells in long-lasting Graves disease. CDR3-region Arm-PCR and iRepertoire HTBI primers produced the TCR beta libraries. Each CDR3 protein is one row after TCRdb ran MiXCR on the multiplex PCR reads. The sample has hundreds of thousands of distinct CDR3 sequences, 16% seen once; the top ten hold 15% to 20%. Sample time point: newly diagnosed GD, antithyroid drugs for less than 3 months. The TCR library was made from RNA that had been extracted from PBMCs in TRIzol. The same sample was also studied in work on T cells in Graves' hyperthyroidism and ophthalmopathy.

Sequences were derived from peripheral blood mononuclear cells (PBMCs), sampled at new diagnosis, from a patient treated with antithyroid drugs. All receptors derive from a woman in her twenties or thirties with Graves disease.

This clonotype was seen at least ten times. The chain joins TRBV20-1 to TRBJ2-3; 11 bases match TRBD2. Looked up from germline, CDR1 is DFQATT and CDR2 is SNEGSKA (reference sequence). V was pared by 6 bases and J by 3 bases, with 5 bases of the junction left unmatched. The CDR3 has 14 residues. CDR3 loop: CSARSGRETDTQYF. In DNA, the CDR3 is TGCAGTGCCCGTAGCGGGAGGGAAACAGATACGCAGTATTTT.

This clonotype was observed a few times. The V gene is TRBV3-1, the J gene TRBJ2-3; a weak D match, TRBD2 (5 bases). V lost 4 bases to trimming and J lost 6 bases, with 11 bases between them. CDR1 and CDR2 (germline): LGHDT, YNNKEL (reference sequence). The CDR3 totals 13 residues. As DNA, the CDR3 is TGTGCCAGCAGCCCGATGTCGGGGGATACGCAGTATTTT. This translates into CASSPMSGDTQYF.

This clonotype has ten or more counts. CDR3 nucleotides: TGCAGCGTTACCCGATCACAAAGGGGTAGGGCAGATACGCAGTATTTT. Encoded protein: CSVTRSQRGRADTQYF. The rearrangement links TRBV29-1 to TRBJ2-3; TRBD1 is a possible D gene (5 bases). Trimming cost V 5 bases and J 4 bases, with 22 bases left between them. The CDR3 is 16 amino acids. Germline lookup yields CDR1 SQVTM and CDR2 ANQGSEA.

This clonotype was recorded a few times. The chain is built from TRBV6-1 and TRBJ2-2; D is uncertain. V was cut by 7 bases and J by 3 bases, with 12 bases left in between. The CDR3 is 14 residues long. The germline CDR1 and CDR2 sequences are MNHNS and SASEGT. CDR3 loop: CASKHLGDTGELFF. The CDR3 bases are TGTGCCAGCAAGCACCTAGGCGACACCGGGGAGCTGTTTTTT.

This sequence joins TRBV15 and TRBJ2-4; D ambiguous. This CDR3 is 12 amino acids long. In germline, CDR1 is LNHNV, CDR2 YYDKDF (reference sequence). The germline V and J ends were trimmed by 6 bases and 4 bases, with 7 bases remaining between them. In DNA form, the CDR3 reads TGTGCCACCAGTGGTTTGAAAAACATTCAGTACTTC. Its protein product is CATSGLKNIQYF. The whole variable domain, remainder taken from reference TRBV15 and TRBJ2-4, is DAMVIQNPRYQVTQFGKPVTLSCSQTLNHNVMYWYQQKSSQAPKLLFHYYDKDFNNEADTPDNFQSRRPNTSFCFLDIRSPGLGDTAMYLCATSGLKNIQYFGAGTRLSVL.

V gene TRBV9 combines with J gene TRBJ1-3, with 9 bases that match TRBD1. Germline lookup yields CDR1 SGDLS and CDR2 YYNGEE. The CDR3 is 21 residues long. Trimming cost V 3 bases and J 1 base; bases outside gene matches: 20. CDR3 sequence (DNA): TGTGCCAGCAGCGCGATACCCACAGGGGGCACAGGGCATGGTTCTGGAAACACCATATATTTT. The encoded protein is CASSAIPTGGTGHGSGNTIYF. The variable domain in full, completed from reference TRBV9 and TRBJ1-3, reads DSGVTQTPKHLITATGQRVTLRCSPRSGDLSVYWYQQSLDQGLQFLIQYYNGEERAKGNILERFSAQQFPDLHSELNLSSLELGDSALYFCASSAIPTGGTGHGSGNTIYFGEGSWLTVV.

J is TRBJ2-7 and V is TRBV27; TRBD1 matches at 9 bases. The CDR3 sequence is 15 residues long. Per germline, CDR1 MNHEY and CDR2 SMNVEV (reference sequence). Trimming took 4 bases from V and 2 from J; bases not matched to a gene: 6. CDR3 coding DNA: TGTGCCAGCAGTTCCCTCGGGACAGGGACCTACGAGCAGTACTTC. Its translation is CASSSLGTGTYEQYF.

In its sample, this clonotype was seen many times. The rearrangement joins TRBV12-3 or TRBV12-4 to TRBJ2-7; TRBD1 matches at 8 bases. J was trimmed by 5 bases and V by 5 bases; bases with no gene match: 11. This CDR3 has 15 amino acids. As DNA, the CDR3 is TGTGCCAGCAGTCCGGACAGGGCGGCGGCTGACGAGCAGTACTTC. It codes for CASSPDRAAADEQYF.

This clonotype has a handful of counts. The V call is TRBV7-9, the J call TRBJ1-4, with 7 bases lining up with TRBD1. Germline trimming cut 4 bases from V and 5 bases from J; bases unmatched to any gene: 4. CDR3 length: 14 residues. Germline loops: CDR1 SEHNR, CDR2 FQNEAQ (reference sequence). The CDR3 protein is CASSSQQGNEKLFF. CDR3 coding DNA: TGTGCCAGCAGCTCTCAACAGGGGAATGAAAAACTGTTTTTT.

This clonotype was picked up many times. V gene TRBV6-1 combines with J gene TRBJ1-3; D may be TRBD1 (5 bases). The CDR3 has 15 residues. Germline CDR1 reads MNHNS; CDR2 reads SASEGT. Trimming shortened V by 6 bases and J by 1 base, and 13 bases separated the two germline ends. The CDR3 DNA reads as TGTGCCAGCAGGACCGGGGGACTTTCTGGAAACACCATATATTTT. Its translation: CASRTGGLSGNTIYF.

The CDR3 sequence is CSASEEQSGLYNEQFF. The CDR3 DNA reads as TGCAGTGCTAGTGAGGAACAGTCAGGTTTATACAATGAGCAGTTCTTC. This chain joins TRBV20-1 and TRBJ2-1, with no clear D. The V gene lost 3 bases and the J gene lost 4 bases, with 19 bases spanning the gap. In germline, CDR1 is DFQATT, CDR2 SNEGSKA (reference sequence). The CDR3 totals 16 residues.

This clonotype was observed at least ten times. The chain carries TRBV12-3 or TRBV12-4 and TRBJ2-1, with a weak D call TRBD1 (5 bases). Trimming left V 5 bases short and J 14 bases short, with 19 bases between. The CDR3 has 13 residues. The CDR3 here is CASSQEGVGREFF. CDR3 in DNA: TGTGCCAGCAGTCAGGAAGGGGTAGGTCGCGAGTTCTTC.

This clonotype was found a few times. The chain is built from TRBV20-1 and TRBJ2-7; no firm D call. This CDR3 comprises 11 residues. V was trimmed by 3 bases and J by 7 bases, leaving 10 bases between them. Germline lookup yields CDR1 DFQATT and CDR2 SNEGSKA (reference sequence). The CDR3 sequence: CSASPGVEQYF. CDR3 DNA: TGCAGTGCTAGTCCTGGGGTAGAGCAGTACTTC.

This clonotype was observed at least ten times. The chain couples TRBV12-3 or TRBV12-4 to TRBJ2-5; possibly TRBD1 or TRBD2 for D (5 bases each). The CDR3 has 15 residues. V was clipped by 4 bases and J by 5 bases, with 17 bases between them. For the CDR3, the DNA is TGTGCCAGCAGTTCTATGTCGGTATGGGGGGAGACCCAGTACTTC. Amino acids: CASSSMSVWGETQYF.

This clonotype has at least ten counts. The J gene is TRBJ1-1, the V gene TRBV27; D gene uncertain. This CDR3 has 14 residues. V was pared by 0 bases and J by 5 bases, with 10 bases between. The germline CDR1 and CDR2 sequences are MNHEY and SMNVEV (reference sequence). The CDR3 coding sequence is TGTGCCAGCAGTTTATCGAGTGGACCTACTGAAGCTTTCTTT. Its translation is CASSLSSGPTEAFF.

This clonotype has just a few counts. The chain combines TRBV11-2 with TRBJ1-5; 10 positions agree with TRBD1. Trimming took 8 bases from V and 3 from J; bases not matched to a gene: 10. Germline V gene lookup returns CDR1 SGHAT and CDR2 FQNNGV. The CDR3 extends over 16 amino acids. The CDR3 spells CASAPGQGEINQPQHF. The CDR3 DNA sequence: TGTGCCAGCGCCCCCGGACAGGGGGAGATCAATCAGCCCCAGCATTTT.

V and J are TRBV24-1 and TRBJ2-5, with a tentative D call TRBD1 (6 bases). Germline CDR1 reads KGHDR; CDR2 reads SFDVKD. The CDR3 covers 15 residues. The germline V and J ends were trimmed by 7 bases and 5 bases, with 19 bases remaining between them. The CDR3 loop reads CATRPSQGLVETQYF. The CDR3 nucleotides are TGTGCCACCAGGCCGAGCCAGGGGCTAGTGGAGACCCAGTACTTC.

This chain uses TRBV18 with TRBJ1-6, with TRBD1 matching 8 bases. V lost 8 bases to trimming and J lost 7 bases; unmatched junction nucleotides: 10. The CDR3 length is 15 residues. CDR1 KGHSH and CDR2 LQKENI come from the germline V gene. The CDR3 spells CASRTMGQENSPLHF. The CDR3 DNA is TGTGCCAGCCGTACAATGGGACAGGAAAATTCACCCCTCCACTTT.

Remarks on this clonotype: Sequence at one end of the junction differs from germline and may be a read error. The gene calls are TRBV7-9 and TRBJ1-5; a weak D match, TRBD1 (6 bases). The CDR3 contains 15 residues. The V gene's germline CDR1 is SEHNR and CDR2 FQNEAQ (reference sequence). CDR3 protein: CVSSIGGYNNQPQHF. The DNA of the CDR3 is TGTGTCAGCAGTATAGGGGGTTACAACAATCAGCCCCAGCATTTT.

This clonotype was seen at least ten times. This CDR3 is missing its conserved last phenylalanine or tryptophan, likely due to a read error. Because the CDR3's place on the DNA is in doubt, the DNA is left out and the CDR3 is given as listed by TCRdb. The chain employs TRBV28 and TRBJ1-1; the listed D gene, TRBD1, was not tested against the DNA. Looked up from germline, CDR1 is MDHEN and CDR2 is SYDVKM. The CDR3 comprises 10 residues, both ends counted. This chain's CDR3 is CASSSFPGRK.

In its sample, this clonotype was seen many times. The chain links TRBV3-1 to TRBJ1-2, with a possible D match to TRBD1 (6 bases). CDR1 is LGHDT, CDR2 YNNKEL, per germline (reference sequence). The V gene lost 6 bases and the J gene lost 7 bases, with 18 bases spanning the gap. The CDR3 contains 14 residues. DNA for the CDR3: TGTGCCAGCAGTCGGATAGGGGGGAGTAGTGGCTACACCTTC. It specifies CASSRIGGSSGYTF. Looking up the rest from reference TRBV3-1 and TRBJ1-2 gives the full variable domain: DTAVSQTPKYLVTQMGNDKSIKCEQNLGHDTMYWYKQDSKKFLKIMFSYNNKELIINETVPNRFSPKSPDKAHLNLHINSLELGDSAVYFCASSRIGGSSGYTFGSGTRLTVV.

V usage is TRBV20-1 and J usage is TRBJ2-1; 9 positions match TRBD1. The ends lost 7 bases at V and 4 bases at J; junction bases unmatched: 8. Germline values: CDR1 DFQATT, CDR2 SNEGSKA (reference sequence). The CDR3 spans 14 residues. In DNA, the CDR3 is TGCAGTGTCATCGACAGGGGGAGATACAATGAGCAGTTCTTC. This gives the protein CSVIDRGRYNEQFF.

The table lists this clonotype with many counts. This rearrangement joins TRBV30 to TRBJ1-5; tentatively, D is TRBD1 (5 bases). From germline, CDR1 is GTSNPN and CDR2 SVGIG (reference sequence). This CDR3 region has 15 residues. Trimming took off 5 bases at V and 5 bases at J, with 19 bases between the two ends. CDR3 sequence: CAWGNQGLRDQPQHF. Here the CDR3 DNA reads TGTGCCTGGGGAAATCAGGGACTCCGCGATCAGCCCCAGCATTTT.

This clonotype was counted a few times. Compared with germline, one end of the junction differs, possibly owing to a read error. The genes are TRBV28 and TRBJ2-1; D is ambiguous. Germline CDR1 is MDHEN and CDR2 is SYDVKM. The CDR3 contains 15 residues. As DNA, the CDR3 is TGTGCCAGCAGCTTATTGTCGGCCCTCGGCAATGAGCAGTTCTTC. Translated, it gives CASSLLSALGNEQFF.

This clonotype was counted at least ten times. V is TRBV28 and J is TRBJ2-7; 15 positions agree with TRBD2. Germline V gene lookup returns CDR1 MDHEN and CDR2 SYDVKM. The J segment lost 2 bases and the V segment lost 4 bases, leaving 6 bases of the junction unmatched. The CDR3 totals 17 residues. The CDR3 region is CASSSRTSGRDAYEQYF. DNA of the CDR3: TGTGCCAGCAGTTCGCGGACTAGCGGGAGGGATGCCTACGAGCAGTACTTC.